This T cell receptor (beta chain) comes out of a study of blood T cells in healthy people across ages. A second 7 to 11 cycle PCR used barcoded and J-beta primers. Each cDNA molecule, via a template-switch adaptor with 12 random nucleotides, was tagged. TCRdb used MiXCR to reprocess the 5' RACE reads, holding one entry per CDR3 protein. Here the sample spans hundreds of thousands of distinct CDR3 sequences, about 51% being singletons. The donors, all healthy, were Caucasians living in Russia, aged roughly 6 to 100. No fewer than 7 million PBMCs went into each sample. V was cut by 2 bases and J by 2 bases, with 6 bases left in between. The CDR3 runs to 13 residues.

V and J are TRBV6-7 and TRBJ1-1; D gene uncertain. TRBV6-7 is reported as an ORF; its role is uncertain. The receptor comes from a woman aged 80 or over in good health. Sequences were obtained from blood. The CDR3 DNA sequence: TGTGCCAGCAGTTACGTCCCAAACACTGAAGCTTTCTTT. This sequence encodes CASSYVPNTEAFF.